These T cell receptor beta chains were read from a single sample in a study of T cells after yellow fever vaccination. TCRdb ran MiXCR on the 5' RACE reads and lists one entry per CDR3 protein. The sample has 300,000 to 450,000 distinct CDR3 sequences; around 8.1% are singletons. Sequencing used PBMCs, obtained approximately 40 days after the first yellow fever vaccination. Receptors originate from a man aged 18 to 35 who received the YFV17D yellow fever vaccine. The CDR3 runs from the conserved cysteine through the conserved F or W. D genes are given only for firm matches. Some rows have no size entry. The others give once, few or many, or a class for an expanded clone.

j_call	clone_size	d_call	v_call	cdr3_aa	cdr3_nt
TRBJ2-7	.	.	TRBV3-1	CASSQSDTYEQYF	TGTGCCAGCAGCCAATCGGACACCTACGAGCAGTACTTC
TRBJ1-2	few	TRBD1	TRBV29-1	CSVDKGAGNYGYTF	TGCAGCGTTGATAAGGGGGCGGGTAACTATGGCTACACCTTC
TRBJ2-7	few	TRBD2	TRBV19	CATRGLAGAKVYEQYF	TGTGCCACCCGCGGACTAGCGGGGGCAAAAGTCTACGAGCAGTACTTC
TRBJ2-1	.	.	TRBV4-2	CASSQVTAYNEQFF	TGTGCCAGCAGCCAAGTCACAGCTTACAATGAGCAGTTCTTC
TRBJ1-1	many	.	TRBV12-3/TRBV12-4	CASSWGVTEAFF	TGTGCCAGCAGTTGGGGGGTGACTGAAGCTTTCTTT
TRBJ2-3	few	.	TRBV20-1	CSARDEGGRGRDTQYF	TGCAGTGCTAGGGACGAGGGGGGCCGCGGGAGAGATACGCAGTATTTT
TRBJ1-1	.	TRBD1	TRBV7-2	CASSYYRGGDTEAFF	TGTGCCAGCAGCTATTACAGGGGTGGGGACACTGAAGCTTTCTTT
TRBJ2-1	many	.	TRBV7-2	CASSATRNYNEQFF	TGTGCCAGCAGCGCGACTAGAAACTACAATGAGCAGTTCTTC
TRBJ2-6	.	TRBD1	TRBV28	CASSSLTGGTGANVLTF	TGTGCCAGCAGTTCTTTGACAGGGGGGACGGGGGCCAACGTCCTGACTTTC
TRBJ2-1	few	.	TRBV13	CASSAISNEQFF	TGTGCCAGCAGCGCCATTTCCAATGAGCAGTTCTTC
TRBJ2-3	few	TRBD2	TRBV3-1	CASSQELGLAGAGGTDTQYF	TGTGCCAGCAGCCAAGAATTAGGCCTAGCGGGGGCGGGTGGCACAGATACGCAGTATTTT
TRBJ1-1	.	.	TRBV20-1	CSAQLQGGTEAFF	TGCAGTGCTCAGTTACAGGGAGGAACTGAAGCTTTCTTT
TRBJ2-5	.	.	TRBV4-1	CASSQLQGQETQYF	TGCGCCAGCAGCCAACTACAGGGTCAAGAGACCCAGTACTTC
TRBJ1-1	few	.	TRBV27	CASSHTNTEAFF	TGTGCCAGCAGTCACACGAACACTGAAGCTTTCTTT
TRBJ2-3	few	TRBD1	TRBV25-1	CASSGWTGSTDTQYF	TGTGCCAGCAGTGGGTGGACAGGGAGCACAGATACGCAGTATTTT
TRBJ2-7	once	.	TRBV24-1	CATSDNGGEQYF	TGTGCCACCAGTGATAATGGGGGCGAGCAGTACTTC
TRBJ1-1	few	.	TRBV4-3	CASSQDQDMGHPGTEAFF	TGCGCCAGCAGCCAAGATCAGGATATGGGACACCCCGGTACTGAAGCTTTCTTT
TRBJ2-3	few	.	TRBV5-1	CASSLAGNTDTQYF	TGCGCCAGCAGCTTGGCAGGAAACACAGATACGCAGTATTTT
TRBJ2-5	.	.	TRBV5-1	CASSLTLSSQETQYF	TGCGCCAGCAGCCTGACTCTATCGAGCCAAGAGACCCAGTACTTC
TRBJ2-3	.	.	TRBV5-1	CASSFSWRGADTQYF	TGCGCCAGCAGCTTCTCCTGGCGGGGAGCAGATACGCAGTATTTT
TRBJ2-1	.	TRBD2	TRBV5-1	CASSLGGAGGTYNEQFF	TGCGCCAGCAGCTTGGGAGGTGCGGGGGGGACCTACAATGAGCAGTTCTTC
TRBJ1-2	once	TRBD1	TRBV5-1	CASSSRQGAGYTF	TGCGCCAGCAGCTCGAGACAGGGGGCCGGCTACACCTTC
TRBJ1-2	few	.	TRBV7-2	CASGGSNYGYTF	TGTGCCAGCGGGGGCAGCAACTATGGCTACACCTTC
TRBJ1-2	few	.	TRBV4-2	CASSQWPGGGYTF	TGTGCCAGCAGCCAATGGCCTGGAGGCGGCTACACCTTC
TRBJ2-2	.	.	TRBV5-1	CASSLGGYGTGELFF	TGCGCCAGCAGCTTGGGAGGTTATGGCACCGGGGAGCTGTTTTTT
TRBJ2-6	.	.	TRBV15	CATSSLQARPSAGANVLTF	TGTGCCACCAGCAGCCTACAGGCCCGACCCTCCGCTGGGGCCAACGTCCTGACTTTC
TRBJ1-6	.	.	TRBV2	CASRQKGPLHF	TGTGCCAGCAGACAAAAAGGACCCCTCCACTTT
TRBJ2-1	few	TRBD1	TRBV20-1	CSASSPRDRESSEQFF	TGCAGTGCTAGCTCCCCGAGGGACAGGGAGTCTAGTGAGCAGTTCTTC
TRBJ2-5	few	TRBD1	TRBV19	CASETGGRPETQYF	TGTGCCAGTGAGACAGGGGGTCGTCCAGAGACCCAGTACTTC
TRBJ1-2	few	TRBD1	TRBV5-4	CASSLQGEGGYTF	TGTGCCAGCAGCTTGCAGGGGGAAGGAGGCTACACCTTC
TRBJ2-2	.	.	TRBV24-1	CATSLAKGMDTGELFF	TGTGCCACCAGCCTAGCGAAGGGGATGGACACCGGGGAGCTGTTTTTT
TRBJ2-6	many	.	TRBV5-1	CASSLGDGHPGANVLTF	TGCGCCAGCAGCTTGGGGGATGGACACCCCGGGGCCAACGTCCTGACTTTC
TRBJ2-2	few	.	TRBV5-1	CASSGDQHLNTGELFF	TGCGCCAGCAGCGGGGACCAACACCTGAACACCGGGGAGCTGTTTTTT
TRBJ2-7	few	TRBD2	TRBV7-2	CASSLERGGRVFRQYF	TGTGCCAGCAGCTTAGAGCGGGGGGGCCGGGTTTTTCGGCAGTACTTC
TRBJ1-2	.	.	TRBV7-9	CASSSDPKFNYGYTF	TGTGCCAGCAGCTCGGACCCCAAATTTAACTATGGCTACACCTTC
TRBJ2-6	few	.	TRBV7-2	CASSNPPGANVLTF	TGTGCCAGCAGCAACCCACCTGGGGCCAACGTCCTGACTTTC
TRBJ1-4	.	.	TRBV7-6	CASSLWGNEKLFF	TGTGCCAGCAGCTTATGGGGCAATGAAAAACTGTTTTTT
TRBJ2-5	few	.	TRBV27	CASRHYRGGQETQYF	TGTGCCAGCAGACATTACAGGGGAGGGCAAGAGACCCAGTACTTC
TRBJ1-5	.	.	TRBV9	CASSLGGGRDQPQHF	TGTGCCAGCAGCCTCGGGGGGGGAAGGGATCAGCCCCAGCATTTT
TRBJ2-1	many	TRBD1	TRBV20-1	CSALRDSGDEQFF	TGCAGTGCTCTCCGGGACAGCGGCGATGAGCAGTTCTTC
TRBJ2-5	.	TRBD2	TRBV7-2	CASSWAGGGETQYF	TGTGCCAGCAGCTGGGCGGGGGGCGGCGAGACCCAGTACTTC
TRBJ1-1	many	TRBD1	TRBV7-3	CASSLGQENTEAFF	TGTGCCAGCAGCTTAGGACAGGAGAACACTGAAGCTTTCTTT
TRBJ2-7	few	.	TRBV30	CAWSRNEQYF	TGTGCCTGGAGTCGGAACGAGCAGTACTTC
TRBJ2-5	few	TRBD1	TRBV5-6	CASSLMTGIGGETQYF	TGTGCCAGCAGCTTGATGACAGGGATCGGCGGAGAGACCCAGTACTTC
TRBJ1-1	.	.	TRBV6-5	CASSWGQGPYTEAFF	TGTGCCAGCAGTTGGGGGCAGGGCCCCTACACTGAAGCTTTCTTT
TRBJ2-4	few	TRBD1	TRBV6-2/TRBV6-3	CASRPSDRGVAKNIQYF	TGTGCCAGCAGACCATCAGACAGGGGCGTAGCCAAAAACATTCAGTACTTC
TRBJ2-3	few	TRBD2	TRBV20-1	CSARDPSGGADTQYF	TGCAGTGCTAGAGATCCTAGCGGGGGGGCAGATACGCAGTATTTT